A single sample gave rise to the 32 T cell receptor beta chains below, sequenced in a study of breast tumors, draining lymph nodes, adjacent tissues. TCRdb recomputed calls from the multiplex PCR reads with MiXCR, one row per CDR3 protein. The table lists 290,000 or so distinct CDR3 sequences, 30% of them singletons, with more than 0.95% in the top ten. Axillary draining lymph nodes of breast cancer patients supplied the node samples. The sequencing input was axillary lymph node tissue. These receptors were taken from a female donor with breast cancer. Some clones in this sample may be carry-over from other donors' samples.

The rearrangement links TRBV5-1 to TRBJ2-2, with a weak D call TRBD1 (6 bases). The germline gives CDR1 SGHRS, CDR2 YFSETQ. The ends were cut back, 4 bases at V and 8 bases at J, with 12 bases in the middle. The CDR3 consists of 13 residues. CDR3 coding DNA: TGCGCCAGCAGCGCCATCAGGGGAGGGGAGCTGTTTTTT. This sequence encodes CASSAIRGGELFF. The full variable domain, its missing parts supplied by reference TRBV5-1 and TRBJ2-2, is KAGVTQTPRYLIKTRGQQVTLSCSPISGHRSVSWYQQTPGQGLQFLFEYFSETQRNKGNFPGRFSGRQFSNSRSEMNVSTLELGDSALYLCASSAIRGGELFFGEGSRLTVL.

In this sample, this clonotype turned up many times. The V call is TRBV4-1, the J call TRBJ2-7; D is possibly TRBD2 (7 bases). V lost 9 bases and J 5 bases, leaving 23 bases between the germline ends. The CDR3 contains 15 residues. Germline CDR1 MGHRA, CDR2 YSYEKL. The CDR3 loop is CARTAIGGDTHEQYF. CDR3 in DNA: TGCGCCAGGACTGCAATTGGGGGGGACACTCACGAGCAGTACTTC.

This clonotype was counted a single time. This rearrangement joins TRBV7-2 to TRBJ1-1; D unresolved. CDR1 SGHTA and CDR2 FQGNSA come from the germline V gene. This CDR3 has 13 residues. Trimming stripped 5 bases from V and 1 base from J, with 8 bases between. The CDR3 region is CASSVRWNTEAFF. Here the CDR3 DNA reads TGTGCCAGCAGCGTTAGATGGAACACTGAAGCTTTCTTT.

This clonotype was seen many times. This sequence joins TRBV11-2 and TRBJ2-7; 11 bases match TRBD1. J lost 2 bases, V lost 4 bases, and 4 bases had no gene match. The germline V gene encodes CDR1 SGHAT and CDR2 FQNNGV. This CDR3 spans 15 amino acids. DNA for the CDR3: TGTGCCAGCAGCTCTCCGGGACAGGGGGCCTACGAGCAGTACTTC. It encodes CASSSPGQGAYEQYF.

At least ten counts were recorded for this clonotype. V usage is TRBV19 and J usage is TRBJ2-2; 8 bases align to TRBD1. V lost 3 bases, J lost 7 bases, and 7 bases stayed unmatched. Germline CDR1 LNHDA, CDR2 SQIVND (reference sequence). The CDR3 is 15 amino acids. The CDR3 spells CASSIGRGRIGELFF. In DNA form, the CDR3 reads TGTGCCAGTAGTATTGGCAGGGGGCGTATCGGGGAGCTGTTTTTT.

This clonotype was detected ten times or more. J is TRBJ2-1 and V is TRBV29-1; D perhaps matches TRBD1 (6 bases). Per the germline V gene, CDR1 is SQVTM and CDR2 is ANQGSEA. The CDR3 spans 14 residues. The ends were cut back, 7 bases at V and 6 bases at J, with 19 bases in the middle. The CDR3 DNA sequence: TGCAGCGCCCTCCGGGACATTACACTCAATGAGCAGTTCTTC. It encodes CSALRDITLNEQFF.

For this clonotype: A much larger clone lies one base from this, so it may be a read error. The missing conserved phenylalanine or tryptophan at the end of this CDR3 makes a read error likely. The chain uses TRBV11-3 and TRBJ2-7, with 13 positions matching TRBD2. The J segment lost 6 bases and the V segment lost 1 base, leaving 6 bases of the junction unmatched. Germline V gene lookup returns CDR1 SGHNT and CDR2 YENEEA. The CDR3 has 16 amino acids. CDR3 sequence (DNA): TGTGCCAGCAGCTTAGTACTAGCGGGAGGGAGCAGCGAGCAGTACCTC. The encoded protein is CASSLVLAGGSSEQYL.

This clonotype was recorded at least ten times. This chain connects TRBV19 to TRBJ2-7; 7 bases match TRBD2. The CDR3 spans 13 residues. Losses at the gene ends were 10 bases for V and 8 bases for J; bases not matched to a gene: 14. The V gene's germline CDR1 is LNHDA and CDR2 SQIVND (reference sequence). For the CDR3, the DNA is TGTGCCACCCAGCGGGATAGGGTCGGGAAGCAGTACTTC. Translation: CATQRDRVGKQYF.

Note on this clonotype: A read error may be the cause here, since a much bigger clone is one base away. V is TRBV7-9 and J is TRBJ1-4; D may be TRBD1 (6 bases). The CDR3 has 18 residues. Germline CDR1 is SEHNR and CDR2 is FQNEAQ (reference sequence). For the CDR3, the DNA is TGCGCCAGCAGCCGAAATTTAGCTGGGGGCGCCTTGGATCAAAAACTGTTTTTT. This gives the protein CASSRNLAGGALDQKLFF.

This clonotype was recorded at least ten times. The chain couples TRBV5-5 to TRBJ2-6, with D maybe TRBD1 (5 bases). The V gene's germline CDR1 is SGHKS and CDR2 YYEKEE (reference sequence). V was trimmed by 0 bases and J by 1 base, leaving 5 bases between them. The CDR3 runs 15 residues. This CDR3 reads CASSLDRSGANVLTF. The CDR3 nucleotides are TGTGCCAGCAGCTTGGACAGGTCTGGGGCCAACGTCCTGACTTTC.

This clonotype was counted at least ten times. The chain combines TRBV7-2 with TRBJ1-2; D uncertain. Between the trimmed V and J ends, which lost 2 bases and 7 bases, there was a span of 8 bases. Germline CDR1 reads SGHTA; CDR2 reads FQGNSA. CDR3 length: 12 residues. The CDR3 protein is CASSLTEFGYTF. CDR3 nucleotides: TGTGCCAGCAGCTTAACGGAGTTTGGCTACACCTTC.

The rearrangement joins TRBV5-6 to TRBJ2-2, with 9 nucleotides matching TRBD2. Per the germline V gene, CDR1 is SGHDT and CDR2 is YYEEEE. The CDR3 runs to 16 residues. The ends lost 0 bases at V and 7 bases at J; junction bases unmatched: 7. The chain's CDR3 is CASSLEHSGSNGELFF. For the CDR3, the DNA is TGTGCCAGCAGCTTGGAACATAGCGGGAGTAACGGGGAGCTGTTTTTT.

This clonotype was found many times. This chain joins TRBV20-1 and TRBJ2-1; 8 nucleotides line up with TRBD2. The CDR3 contains 16 residues. The V gene's germline CDR1 is DFQATT and CDR2 SNEGSKA (reference sequence). V gave up 1 base and J gave up 4 bases; unmatched junction bases: 9. CDR3 in DNA: TGCAGTGCTAGAGCGAGGGGAATAGCGGGATACAATGAGCAGTTCTTC. Amino acid sequence: CSARARGIAGYNEQFF.

This chain uses TRBV2 with TRBJ2-7, with 9 positions matching TRBD2. The CDR3 consists of 16 residues. Germline loops: CDR1 SNHLY, CDR2 FYNNEI. The V and J ends lost 5 bases and 3 bases, in that order; junction bases with no gene match: 11. CDR3 DNA sequence: TGTGCCAGCAGTCGCACGTTAGCGGGAGCCTACTACGAGCAGTACTTC. As protein: CASSRTLAGAYYEQYF.

Many counts were recorded for this clonotype. J is TRBJ2-3 and V is TRBV10-3, with a tentative D call TRBD2 (6 bases). This CDR3 has 17 residues. Germline V lookup: CDR1 ENHRY, CDR2 SYGVKD. V was pared by 6 bases and J by 1 base, with 20 bases between. In nucleotides, the CDR3 is TGTGCCATCAGCGCGGGGACCGCCACCATGGGCACAGATACGCAGTATTTT. Its protein is CAISAGTATMGTDTQYF.

This clonotype was counted ten times or more. The junction departs from germline at one end; a sequencing error may be responsible. This rearrangement joins TRBV4-3 to TRBJ1-6; the D gene is possibly TRBD1 (5 bases). This CDR3 is 14 amino acids long. CDR1 and CDR2 (germline): LGHNA, YSLEER. As DNA, the CDR3 is TGCGCCAGCGGCCAAGATTGGGGGTATTCACCCCTCCACTTT. Amino acids: CASGQDWGYSPLHF.

This clonotype was detected many times. The chain joins TRBV2 to TRBJ2-1; the D gene is possibly TRBD2 (6 bases). Germline V gives CDR1 SNHLY, CDR2 FYNNEI. The V end was cut by 6 bases, the J end by 8 bases, with 17 bases between. The CDR3 consists of 14 residues. The CDR3 DNA reads TGTGCCAGCAGCCCCCTTGGACTAATGGATGAGCAGTTCTTC. It yields the protein CASSPLGLMDEQFF. The full variable domain, with the rest looked up from reference TRBV2 and TRBJ2-1, is EPEVTQTPSHQVTQMGQEVILRCVPISNHLYFYWYRQILGQKVEFLVSFYNNEISEKSEIFDDQFSVERPDGSNFTLKIRSTKLEDSAMYFCASSPLGLMDEQFFGPGTRLTVL.

This clonotype has ten or more counts. The chain links TRBV24-1 to TRBJ1-5; no definite D call. Germline CDR1 is KGHDR and CDR2 is SFDVKD. Between the trimmed V and J ends, which lost 5 bases and 6 bases, there was a span of 13 bases. This CDR3 has 14 amino acids. The CDR3 DNA sequence: TGTGCCACCAGTGGGGAAGGGTGGGGTCAGCCCCAGCATTTT. The encoded protein is CATSGEGWGQPQHF.

This clonotype was seen a few times. The V and J genes are TRBV20-1 and TRBJ1-2, with 12 bases matching TRBD1. The V and J ends lost 1 base and 8 bases, in that order; junction bases with no gene match: 20. This CDR3 is built from 19 residues. Germline V CDR1 and CDR2: DFQATT, SNEGSKA (reference sequence). CDR3 DNA sequence: TGCAGTGCTAGAGTTCGAAAAATTAAAGGGACAGGGGGCGCGCGGGGCTACACCTTC. Its protein product is CSARVRKIKGTGGARGYTF.

This clonotype was seen ten or more times. The chain employs TRBV27 and TRBJ2-7; 12 bases line up with TRBD1. Trimming took 8 bases from V and 6 from J; bases not matched to a gene: 8. Germline-derived CDR1 and CDR2 are MNHEY and SMNVEV (reference sequence). The CDR3 has 14 residues. Here the CDR3 reads CASSGTGGKGEQYF. The CDR3 region has the DNA TGTGCCAGCTCCGGGACAGGGGGCAAGGGCGAGCAGTACTTC.

The sample holds many counts of this clonotype. The chain couples TRBV6-5 to TRBJ2-2; 10 positions agree with TRBD1. The CDR3 runs 14 residues. Trimming at V came to 5 bases and at J to 7 bases, leaving 4 bases not matched to a gene. CDR1 MNHEY and CDR2 SVGAGI come from the germline V gene. The CDR3 protein is CASSDRGRSGELFF. CDR3 bases: TGTGCCAGCAGTGACAGGGGGCGCAGCGGGGAGCTGTTTTTT.

As regards this clonotype: A much larger clone differs by one base, so this may be a read error. The V gene is TRBV12-3 or TRBV12-4, the J gene TRBJ2-7; TRBD1 matches at 7 bases. This CDR3 is 14 amino acids long. CDR3 loop: CASGLSRGNYEQYF. In DNA, the CDR3 is TGTGCCAGCGGTTTAAGCAGGGGGAACTACGAGCAGTACTTC.

The V and J genes are TRBV2 and TRBJ2-6; 10 bases agree with TRBD2. Germline V gene lookup returns CDR1 SNHLY and CDR2 FYNNEI. V gave up 5 bases and J gave up 12 bases; unmatched junction bases: 10. This CDR3 comprises 15 residues. In DNA form, the CDR3 reads TGTGCCAGCAGTCCTAAGGGGCTAGCGGGAGTCGTCCTGACTTTC. Translated: CASSPKGLAGVVLTF.

This clonotype was observed at least ten times. The V call is TRBV20-1, the J call TRBJ2-7; D remains ambiguous. Germline V gives CDR1 DFQATT, CDR2 SNEGSKA (reference sequence). The CDR3 runs to 11 residues. The V end was cut by 4 bases, the J end by 4 bases, with 8 bases between. Here the CDR3 DNA reads TGCAGTGCTACCACCGGTTACGAGCAGTACTTC. This encodes CSATTGYEQYF.

As for this clonotype: At one end the junction does not follow the germline gene, possibly because of a read error. The genes are TRBV5-4 and TRBJ2-7; D unclear. This CDR3 has 11 amino acids. Germline values: CDR1 SGHNT, CDR2 YYREEE (reference sequence). The CDR3 coding sequence is TGTGCCGGCAGCTTGGGTGACGAGCAGTACTTC. Protein: CAGSLGDEQYF.

As concerns this clonotype: A single base separates this from a much larger clone, so it may be a read error. The J gene is TRBJ2-3, the V gene TRBV2, with 9 bases matching TRBD2. Germline V CDR1 and CDR2: SNHLY, FYNNEI. With 8 bases clipped from V and 6 bases from J, the junction kept 12 bases outside the gene matches. The CDR3 sequence is 15 residues long. Here the CDR3 DNA reads TGTGCCAGCGGTTGGCGGGGGGGCCAGGAGGATACGCAGTATTTT. Translating gives CASGWRGGQEDTQYF.

This clonotype was found once. Its ends do not fully match the called genes, so a read error is possible. This chain's CDR3 is CASSHAGVNTEAF. CDR3 DNA: TGTGCCAGCAGCCATGCGGGGGTGAACACTGAAGCTTTC. The V and J genes are TRBV7-8 and TRBJ2-6, with 7 positions matching TRBD2. Looked up from germline, CDR1 is SGHVS and CDR2 is FQNEAQ. The CDR3 runs 13 residues.

This clonotype was detected ten times or more. The chain recombines TRBV12-3 or TRBV12-4 with TRBJ2-7, with D tentatively TRBD1 (5 bases). The length of the CDR3 is 13 residues. V gave up 3 bases and J gave up 7 bases, with 13 bases separating them. CDR3 nucleotide sequence: TGTGCCAGCAGTTTGTCAGGGTCAGAAGAGCAGTACTTC. Translation gives CASSLSGSEEQYF.

This clonotype was detected a few times. CDR3 DNA: TGTGCCAGCAGGGGGGCGGGCGGGGGCTACACCTTC. This encodes CASRGAGGGYTF. V is TRBV27 and J is TRBJ1-2, with a possible D match to TRBD1 (6 bases). The CDR3 consists of 12 residues. From germline, CDR1 is MNHEY and CDR2 SMNVEV (reference sequence). V was pared by 6 bases and J by 8 bases, with 13 bases between.

This clonotype occurred many times. This clone may be a read error of a much larger clone one base away. The chain recombines TRBV9 with TRBJ2-1; 7 bases match TRBD2. The CDR3 loop spans 14 amino acids. Looked up from germline, CDR1 is SGDLS and CDR2 is YYNGEE. The CDR3 is CASSVRWEGNEQSF. DNA for the CDR3: TGTGCCAGCAGCGTACGCTGGGAGGGGAATGAGCAGTCCTTC.

The rearrangement joins TRBV12-3 or TRBV12-4 to TRBJ2-7; D tentatively reads TRBD1 or TRBD2 (6 bases each). V was shortened by 10 bases and J by 0 bases, with 28 bases between the two germline ends. The CDR3 is made up of 18 amino acids. CDR3 region: CATPSGQSEPGASYEQYF. The CDR3 DNA reads TGTGCCACTCCCTCCGGACAGTCCGAACCGGGGGCCTCCTACGAGCAGTACTTC.

This clonotype was counted many times. DNA of the CDR3: TGTGCCAGCAGAACAGGGGGCTTATATAGCAATCAGCCCCAGCATTTT. This gives the protein CASRTGGLYSNQPQHF. The chain combines TRBV2 with TRBJ1-5, with 9 bases fitting TRBD1. The CDR3 spans 16 residues. Trimming took 6 bases from V and 0 from J; bases not matched to a gene: 6. Germline CDR1 is SNHLY and CDR2 is FYNNEI.